One sample yielded the 25 T cell receptor beta chains listed below, sequenced in a study of blood T cell repertoires in COVID-19. This table comes from immunoSEQ multiplex PCR, and its TCRdb copy is limited to in-frame clones, with some not included. The table records some 170,000 clones, roughly 82% of them present only once. Sequenced: peripheral blood. Every receptor here comes from a woman in her 70s with acute or convalescent COVID-19.

The gene calls are TRBV28 and TRBJ2-7, with 13 bases lining up with TRBD2. CDR1 is MDHEN and CDR2 is SYDVKM in the germline V gene. V gave up 8 bases and J gave up 11 bases; unmatched junction bases: 15. The CDR3 runs 15 residues. DNA of the CDR3: TGTGCCAGCGGCTCCGGACTAGCGGGGGCCCAGGGCGAGTACTTC. Protein product: CASGSGLAGAQGEYF. Complete variable domain (other parts from reference TRBV28 and TRBJ2-7): DVKVTQSSRYLVKRTGEKVFLECVQDMDHENMFWYRQDPGLGLRLIYFSYDVKMKEKGDIPEGYSVSREKKERFSLILESASTNQTSMYLCASGSGLAGAQGEYFGPGTRLTVT.

CDR3 DNA sequence: TGTGCCATCAGTTCTACAGGAAACACTGAAGCTTTCTTT. It specifies CAISSTGNTEAFF. The chain employs TRBV10-3 and TRBJ1-1, with a weak D call TRBD1 (5 bases). V lost 5 bases, J lost 2 bases, and 9 bases lay in between. This CDR3 is built from 13 residues. CDR1 and CDR2 from the germline V gene are ENHRY and SYGVKD.

V gene TRBV7-2 combines with J gene TRBJ2-1, with 7 bases matching TRBD2. CDR1 is SGHTA and CDR2 is FQGNSA in the germline V gene. The V segment lost 6 bases and the J segment 7 bases; nucleotides outside the gene matches: 15. This CDR3 has 16 amino acids. In nucleotides, the CDR3 is TGTGCCAGCAGACAAACAAATAGCGGGTGGGGGAATGAGCAGTTCTTC. Encoded protein: CASRQTNSGWGNEQFF. The whole variable domain, remainder taken from reference TRBV7-2 and TRBJ2-1, is GAGVSQSPSNKVTEKGKDVELRCDPISGHTALYWYRQSLGQGLEFLIYFQGNSAPDKSGLPSDRFSAERTGGSVSTLTIQRTQQEDSAVYLCASRQTNSGWGNEQFFGPGTRLTVL.

This chain connects TRBV28 to TRBJ1-2; 12 nucleotides line up with TRBD1. CDR3 length: 16 amino acids. Germline V gene lookup returns CDR1 MDHEN and CDR2 SYDVKM. Trimming at V came to 6 bases and at J to 4 bases, leaving 9 bases not matched to a gene. The CDR3 loop is CASRPYGTGGVYGYTF. The CDR3 DNA sequence: TGTGCCAGCAGACCGTACGGGACAGGGGGCGTCTATGGCTACACCTTC.

V is TRBV28 and J is TRBJ1-2; D gene uncertain. The CDR3 covers 12 residues. Between the trimmed V and J ends, which lost 2 bases and 9 bases, there was a span of 10 bases. Germline lookup yields CDR1 MDHEN and CDR2 SYDVKM. The CDR3 region is CASSLNPMSYTF. DNA for the CDR3: TGTGCCAGCAGTTTAAATCCTATGAGCTACACCTTC.

This chain links TRBV5-1 with TRBJ1-4, with D possibly matching TRBD1 (5 bases). Trimming left V 4 bases short and J 2 bases short, with 12 bases between. The CDR3 sequence is 15 residues long. Germline V gene data show CDR1 as SGHRS and CDR2 as YFSETQ. The CDR3 spells CASSPGSATNEKLFF. The DNA of the CDR3 is TGCGCCAGCAGCCCAGGGTCTGCCACTAATGAAAAACTGTTTTTT. Together with reference TRBV5-1 and TRBJ1-4, the CDR3 gives the full variable domain: KAGVTQTPRYLIKTRGQQVTLSCSPISGHRSVSWYQQTPGQGLQFLFEYFSETQRNKGNFPGRFSGRQFSNSRSEMNVSTLELGDSALYLCASSPGSATNEKLFFGSGTQLSVL.

V usage is TRBV5-1 and J usage is TRBJ1-5; TRBD1 aligns across 9 bases. The CDR3 contains 16 residues. Germline values: CDR1 SGHRS, CDR2 YFSETQ. After removal of 1 base from V and 5 bases from J, the junction contained 7 bases not matched to a gene. Written as DNA, the CDR3 is TGCGCCAGCAGCTTGTCCCCGGGACAGGGATATCAGCCCCAGCATTTT. Amino acid sequence: CASSLSPGQGYQPQHF. Filled out from reference TRBV5-1 and TRBJ1-5, the complete variable domain reads KAGVTQTPRYLIKTRGQQVTLSCSPISGHRSVSWYQQTPGQGLQFLFEYFSETQRNKGNFPGRFSGRQFSNSRSEMNVSTLELGDSALYLCASSLSPGQGYQPQHFGDGTRLSIL.

The V and J genes are TRBV27 and TRBJ2-3, with TRBD1 matching 8 bases. The V segment lost 7 bases and the J segment 3 bases; nucleotides outside the gene matches: 3. Germline loops: CDR1 MNHEY, CDR2 SMNVEV (reference sequence). The CDR3 length is 13 residues. This chain's CDR3 is CASTRTGTDTQYF. The CDR3 nucleotides read TGTGCCAGCACCCGGACAGGGACAGATACGCAGTATTTT.

This clone was recorded only once. This chain uses TRBV28 with TRBJ2-5, with 9 positions matching TRBD2. The CDR3 is 17 residues long. The junction had 13 bases not matched to a gene; V was cut back by 3 bases and J by 5 bases. CDR1 and CDR2 from the germline V gene are MDHEN and SYDVKM. CDR3 amino acids: CASSLRRGGGAYETQYF. The CDR3 nucleotides read TGTGCCAGCAGTTTGAGGCGTGGCGGGGGGGCCTATGAGACCCAGTACTTC.

V usage is TRBV28 and J usage is TRBJ2-7, with D tentatively TRBD2 (5 bases). The CDR3 runs to 15 residues. Trimming pared 4 bases from V and 4 bases from J, leaving 17 bases between. The V gene's germline CDR1 is MDHEN and CDR2 SYDVKM. The CDR3 DNA follows: TGTGCCAGCAGTTCTACAGCGGATCCCTCGTACGAGCAGTACTTC. Translation gives CASSSTADPSYEQYF.

The V and J genes are TRBV5-8 and TRBJ1-1; 12 bases are a match to TRBD1. CDR1 SGHTS and CDR2 YDEGEE come from the germline V gene. The V gene end was trimmed by 0 bases and the J gene end by 3 bases; junction bases not matched to a gene: 9. The CDR3 runs to 18 residues. The CDR3 reads CASSLVVGTGGRHTEAFF. CDR3 bases: TGTGCCAGCAGCTTGGTAGTCGGGACAGGGGGCAGGCACACTGAAGCTTTCTTT. The full variable domain, in which reference TRBV5-8 and TRBJ1-1 provide the parts outside the CDR3, is EAGVTQSPTHLIKTRGQQATLRCSPISGHTSVYWYQQALGLGLQFLLWYDEGEERNRGNFPPRFSGRQFPNYSSELNVNALELEDSALYLCASSLVVGTGGRHTEAFFGQGTRLTVV.

The J gene is TRBJ1-1, the V gene TRBV28, with 9 nucleotides matching TRBD1. V trimming: 6 bases; J trimming: 1 base; junction bases outside the gene matches: 12. From germline, CDR1 is MDHEN and CDR2 SYDVKM. This CDR3 comprises 17 residues. The CDR3 loop is CASSLTGGAGANTEAFF. The CDR3 DNA reads as TGTGCCAGCAGCCTTACAGGGGGCGCGGGAGCGAACACTGAAGCTTTCTTT.

The chain links TRBV19 to TRBJ2-1; TRBD2 might be the D (7 bases). Trimming removed 7 bases at V and 5 bases at J, with 15 bases between. Germline CDR1 and CDR2: LNHDA and SQIVND (reference sequence). CDR3 length equals 14 residues. CDR3 in amino acids: CASKGGPHNNEQFF. CDR3 nucleotide sequence: TGTGCCAGTAAGGGGGGGCCACACAACAATGAGCAGTTCTTC.

With regard to this clone: This sample includes further DNA sequences coding for the same CDR3. The J gene is TRBJ1-6, the V gene TRBV28, with TRBD1 matching 7 bases. This CDR3 has 13 amino acids. The junction had 4 bases not matched to a gene; V was cut back by 5 bases and J by 9 bases. Germline V gives CDR1 MDHEN, CDR2 SYDVKM. Here the CDR3 reads CASSPDRVSPLHF. DNA for the CDR3: TGTGCCAGCAGTCCCGACAGGGTTTCACCCCTCCACTTT.

As to this clone: An end of the junction does not agree with germline; a read error may underlie this. The chain combines TRBV7-7 with TRBJ2-5; possibly TRBD1 for D (6 bases). The CDR3 extends over 14 amino acids. Germline assignment: CDR1 SSHAT and CDR2 FNYEAQ (reference sequence). The CDR3 region is CASSLDRYQETQYF. The CDR3 nucleotides are TGTGCTAGCAGCTTAGACAGGTACCAAGAGACCCAGTACTTC.

This clone was seen a handful of times. V usage is TRBV4-3 and J usage is TRBJ2-2; 7 nucleotides align to TRBD2. The germline CDR1 and CDR2 sequences are LGHNA and YSLEER. V shed 0 bases, J shed 0 bases, and the junction held 13 bases outside the gene matches. This CDR3 spans 20 amino acids. CDR3 DNA: TGCGCCAGCAGCCAAGATCGTGGTCATCGGCTAGCGGCGAACACCGGGGAGCTGTTTTTT. Residues: CASSQDRGHRLAANTGELFF.

V is TRBV18 and J is TRBJ2-5; 9 nucleotides agree with TRBD1. Trimming removed 6 bases from V and 4 bases from J; junction bases left unmatched: 6. This CDR3 region has 14 residues. Germline CDR1 KGHSH, CDR2 LQKENI. The CDR3 nucleotides read TGTGCCAGCTCGGCGGGACAGGGTCGAGAGACCCAGTACTTC. As protein: CASSAGQGRETQYF. The full variable domain, completed using reference TRBV18 and TRBJ2-5, is NAGVMQNPRHLVRRRGQEARLRCSPMKGHSHVYWYRQLPEEGLKFMVYLQKENIIDESGMPKERFSAEFPKEGPSILRIQQVVRGDSAAYFCASSAGQGRETQYFGPGTRLLVL.

This clone was recorded a few times. The J gene is TRBJ1-2, the V gene TRBV19; D might be TRBD1 (6 bases). Looked up from germline, CDR1 is LNHDA and CDR2 is SQIVND (reference sequence). The length of the CDR3 is 14 residues. The V gene lost 3 bases and the J gene lost 4 bases, with 12 bases spanning the gap. The CDR3 here is CASSIPGTTYGYTF. The CDR3 nucleotides are TGTGCCAGTAGTATCCCCGGGACAACCTATGGCTACACCTTC.

The chain couples TRBV18 to TRBJ2-1; the D gene is possibly TRBD1 (5 bases). Germline CDR1 is KGHSH and CDR2 is LQKENI. CDR3 length: 15 residues. V lost 3 bases to trimming and J lost 4 bases, with 13 bases between them. The CDR3 nucleotides are TGTGCCAGCTCACCCGGCGCTGACAGTTACAATGAGCAGTTCTTC. This sequence encodes CASSPGADSYNEQFF.

This clone was recorded once. The chain uses TRBV18 and TRBJ1-5; a weak D match, TRBD1 (6 bases). V shed 1 base and J shed 0 bases, with 16 bases lying between them. This CDR3 is 18 amino acids long. From germline, CDR1 is KGHSH and CDR2 LQKENI. For the CDR3, the DNA is TGTGCCAGCTCACCACTACCCCCGACAGGAGATAGCAATCAGCCCCAGCATTTT. Protein product: CASSPLPPTGDSNQPQHF.

This clone has a single count. The rearrangement joins TRBV7-9 to TRBJ1-4; D is unclear. The CDR3 has 15 residues. V dropped 6 bases and J dropped 0 bases, with 11 bases sitting between them. The germline CDR1 and CDR2 sequences are SEHNR and FQNEAQ (reference sequence). Here the CDR3 DNA reads TGTGCCAGCAGACGAGGCGGAGCAACTAATGAAAAACTGTTTTTT. Translation gives CASRRGGATNEKLFF. Together with reference TRBV7-9 and TRBJ1-4, the CDR3 gives the full variable domain: DTGVSQNPRHKITKRGQNVTFRCDPISEHNRLYWYRQTLGQGPEFLTYFQNEAQLEKSRLLSDRFSAERPKGSFSTLEIQRTEQGDSAMYLCASRRGGATNEKLFFGSGTQLSVL.

The CDR3 loop is CASSLDLGVIGTDTQYF. The CDR3 DNA sequence: TGTGCCAGCTCACTAGATCTGGGAGTAATTGGCACAGATACGCAGTATTTT. The V and J genes are TRBV18 and TRBJ2-3; possibly TRBD2 for D (5 bases). The germline V and J ends were trimmed by 4 bases and 1 base, with 18 bases remaining between them. Per germline, CDR1 KGHSH and CDR2 LQKENI. The CDR3 spans 17 residues.

The chain joins TRBV19 to TRBJ1-1, with unresolved D. The ends were cut back, 6 bases at V and 3 bases at J, with 11 bases in the middle. The CDR3 has 13 residues. Germline lookup yields CDR1 LNHDA and CDR2 SQIVND (reference sequence). The CDR3 nucleotides read TGTGCCAGTAGGGGCCCGATCGACACTGAAGCTTTCTTT. Protein: CASRGPIDTEAFF. The full variable domain, rest sourced from reference TRBV19 and TRBJ1-1, is DGGITQSPKYLFRKEGQNVTLSCEQNLNHDAMYWYRQDPGQGLRLIYYSQIVNDFQKGDIAEGYSVSREKKESFPLTVTSAQKNPTAFYLCASRGPIDTEAFFGQGTRLTVV.

The chain uses TRBV14 and TRBJ1-2, with 11 bases identical to TRBD1. The CDR3 is made up of 15 amino acids. Germline CDR1 SGHDN, CDR2 FVKESK. After removal of 4 bases from V and 9 bases from J, the junction contained 10 bases not matched to a gene. DNA for the CDR3: TGTGCCAGCAGCCTATTCACCGGGACAGGGGGGAGCTACACCTTC. Amino acid sequence: CASSLFTGTGGSYTF.

The gene calls are TRBV30 and TRBJ2-7; the D gene is possibly TRBD1 (5 bases). The CDR3 spans 14 residues. The V gene lost 5 bases and the J gene lost 3 bases, with 17 bases spanning the gap. Germline CDR1 reads GTSNPN; CDR2 reads SVGIG (reference sequence). The CDR3 sequence is CAWGRQSLRYEQYF. For the CDR3, the DNA is TGTGCCTGGGGAAGACAGAGCCTTCGCTACGAGCAGTACTTC. The full variable domain, with the rest looked up from reference TRBV30 and TRBJ2-7, is SQTIHQWPATLVQPVGSPLSLECTVEGTSNPNLYWYRQAAGRGLQLLFYSVGIGQISSEVPQNLSASRPQDRQFILSSKKLLLSDSGFYLCAWGRQSLRYEQYFGPGTRLTVT.